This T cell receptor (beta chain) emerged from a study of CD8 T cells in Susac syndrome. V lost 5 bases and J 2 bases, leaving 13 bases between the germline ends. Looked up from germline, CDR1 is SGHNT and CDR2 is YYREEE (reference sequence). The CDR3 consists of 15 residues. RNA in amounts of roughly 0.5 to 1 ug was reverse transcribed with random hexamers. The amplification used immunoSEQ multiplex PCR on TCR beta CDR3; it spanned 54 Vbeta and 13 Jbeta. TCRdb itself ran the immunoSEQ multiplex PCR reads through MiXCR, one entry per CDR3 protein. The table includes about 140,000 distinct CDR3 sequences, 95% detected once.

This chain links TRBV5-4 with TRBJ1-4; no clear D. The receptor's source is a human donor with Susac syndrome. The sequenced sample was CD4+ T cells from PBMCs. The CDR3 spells CASSQFRLTNEKLFF. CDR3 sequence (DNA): TGTGCCAGCAGTCAATTTCGGCTGACTAATGAAAAACTGTTTTTT.